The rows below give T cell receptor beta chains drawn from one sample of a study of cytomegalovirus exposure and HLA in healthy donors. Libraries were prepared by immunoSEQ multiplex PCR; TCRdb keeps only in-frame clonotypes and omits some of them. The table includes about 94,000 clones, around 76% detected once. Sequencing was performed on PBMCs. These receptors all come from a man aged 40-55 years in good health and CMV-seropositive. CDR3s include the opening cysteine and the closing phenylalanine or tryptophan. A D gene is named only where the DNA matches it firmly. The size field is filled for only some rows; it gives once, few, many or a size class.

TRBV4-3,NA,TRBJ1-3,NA,TGCGCCAGCAGCCAAGAATATGGGCACCGCTCTGGAAACACCATATATTTT,CASSQEYGHRSGNTIYF
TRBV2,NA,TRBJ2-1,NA,TGTGCCAGCAGTGAAGTCGGGGGTTTCAGCGATGAGCAGTTCTTC,CASSEVGGFSDEQFF
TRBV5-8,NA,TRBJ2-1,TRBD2,TGTGCCAGCAGCTTGGGTCTAGCGGCTAACAATGAGCAGTTCTTC,CASSLGLAANNEQFF
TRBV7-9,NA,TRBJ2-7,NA,TGTGCCAGCAGCTTAAATGGAGTTTCCGAGCAGTACTTC,CASSLNGVSEQYF
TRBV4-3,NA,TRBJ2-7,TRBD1,TGCGCCAGCAGCCAAGATGGAGGGACAGGTTACGAGCAGTACTTC,CASSQDGGTGYEQYF
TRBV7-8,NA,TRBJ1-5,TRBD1,TGTGCCAGCAGCTCTCAAACCGGACAGGGTAGTCAGCCCCAGCATTTT,CASSSQTGQGSQPQHF
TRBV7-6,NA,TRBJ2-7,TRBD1,TGTGCCAGCAGCGTACAGGGGGCCTACGAGCAGTACTTC,CASSVQGAYEQYF
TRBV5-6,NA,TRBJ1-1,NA,TGTGCCAGCAGCTTTAGTAGGCAGAGGGCTTTCTTT,CASSFSRQRAFF
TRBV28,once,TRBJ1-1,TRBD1,TGTGCCAGCAGTTCTATATCCGGGACAGGGTCCACTGAAGCTTTCTTT,CASSSISGTGSTEAFF
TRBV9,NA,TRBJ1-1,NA,TGTGCCAGCAGCGTAGGCGGGGAGAACACTGAAGCTTTCTTT,CASSVGGENTEAFF
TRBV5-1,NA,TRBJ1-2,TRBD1,TGCGCCAGCAGCCCGGGGACAGGGTCTCCCTATGGCTACACCTTC,CASSPGTGSPYGYTF
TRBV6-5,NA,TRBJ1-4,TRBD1,TGTGCCAGCAGTTCCTATGGACAGGGTAACGAAAAACTGTTTTTT,CASSSYGQGNEKLFF
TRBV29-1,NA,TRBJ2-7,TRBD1,TGCAGCGTTGAACGAAACGACAGGGGGGTCTACGAGCAGTACTTC,CSVERNDRGVYEQYF
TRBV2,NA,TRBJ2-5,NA,TGTGCCAGCAATACACGGACTATGTACCAAGAGACCCAGTACTTC,CASNTRTMYQETQYF
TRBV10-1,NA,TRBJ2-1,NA,TGCGCCAGCAGTGACCCCCGGGACTCGAACAATGAGCAGTTCTTC,CASSDPRDSNNEQFF
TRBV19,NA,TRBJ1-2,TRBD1,TGTGCCAGTAGCGGGACAGGGGGCAGTAGCAGCTATGGCTACACCTTC,CASSGTGGSSSYGYTF
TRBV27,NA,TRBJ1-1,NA,TGTGCCAGCAGTCAATACAGGAACACTGAAGCTTTCTTT,CASSQYRNTEAFF
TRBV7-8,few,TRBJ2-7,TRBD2,TGTGCCAGCAGCTTAGGAAGGCGGCGGGGGAGGAACGAGCAGTACTTC,CASSLGRRRGRNEQYF
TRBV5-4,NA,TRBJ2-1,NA,TGTGCCAGCAGCTTGCAAAACTACCCCAATGAGCAGTTCTTC,CASSLQNYPNEQFF
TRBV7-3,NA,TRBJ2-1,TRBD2,TGTGCCAGCAGCTTAAGGGAGGGTTGGGGTGAGCAGTTCTTC,CASSLREGWGEQFF
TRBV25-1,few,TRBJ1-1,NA,TGTGCCAGCAGTGACCCTCTTGGTCAGGGAGGGGGAGCTTTCTTT,CASSDPLGQGGGAFF
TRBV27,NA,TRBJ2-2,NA,TGTGCCAGCAGTTTATGGGGCGACGGGGAGCTGTTTTTT,CASSLWGDGELFF
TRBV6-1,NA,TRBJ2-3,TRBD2,TGTGCCAGCAGTGTGACTAGCGGGGGCACAGATACGCAGTATTTT,CASSVTSGGTDTQYF
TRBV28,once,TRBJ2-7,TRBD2,TGTGCCAGCAGATACGGACTAGCGGGAACCTACGAGCAGTACTTC,CASRYGLAGTYEQYF
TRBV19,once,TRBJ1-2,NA,TGTGCCAGTAGTATTTCCGGTGGCAGGTCGATCTATGGCTACACCTTC,CASSISGGRSIYGYTF
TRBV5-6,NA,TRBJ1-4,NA,TGTGCCAGCAGCTTACAGGGAAACAATGAAAAACTGTTTTTT,CASSLQGNNEKLFF
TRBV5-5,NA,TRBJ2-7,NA,TGTGCCAGCAGCCTGAGCGGTTCGAGACAGGAGTACGAGCAGTACTTC,CASSLSGSRQEYEQYF
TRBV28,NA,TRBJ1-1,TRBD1,TGTGCCAGCAGTCTCAGGGGGTGGTGGGACACTGAAGCTTTCTTT,CASSLRGWWDTEAFF